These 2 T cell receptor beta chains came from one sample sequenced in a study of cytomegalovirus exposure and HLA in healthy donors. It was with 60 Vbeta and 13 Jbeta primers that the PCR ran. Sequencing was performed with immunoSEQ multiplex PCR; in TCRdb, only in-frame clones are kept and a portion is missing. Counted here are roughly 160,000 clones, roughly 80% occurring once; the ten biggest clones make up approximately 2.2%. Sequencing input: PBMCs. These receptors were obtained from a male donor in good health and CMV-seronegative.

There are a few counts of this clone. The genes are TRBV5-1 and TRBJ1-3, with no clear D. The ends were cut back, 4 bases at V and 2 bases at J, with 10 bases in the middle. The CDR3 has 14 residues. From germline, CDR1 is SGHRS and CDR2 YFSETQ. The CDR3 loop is CASSLGLAGNTIYF. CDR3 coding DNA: TGCGCCAGCAGCCTAGGACTGGCTGGAAACACCATATATTTT.

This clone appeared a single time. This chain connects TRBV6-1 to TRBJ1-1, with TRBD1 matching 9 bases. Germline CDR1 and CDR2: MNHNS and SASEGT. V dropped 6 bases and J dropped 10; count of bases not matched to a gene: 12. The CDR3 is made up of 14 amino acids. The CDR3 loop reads CASSQQGAGRLAFF. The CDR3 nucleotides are TGTGCCAGCAGCCAACAGGGGGCCGGACGGTTAGCTTTCTTT.